This passage covers 10 T cell receptor beta chains from one sample sequenced in a study of shared clonotypes between healthy human individuals. Measured with immunoSEQ multiplex PCR; TCRdb has only the in-frame clones, and not every one. The table lists 450,000 to 500,000 clones, around 78% of them singletons. The specimen was PBMCs. Source of these receptors: a woman between 35 and 50 years old in good health. Some clones in this sample may be carry-over from other donors' samples.

Comment on this clone: The sample carries other DNA sequences with the same CDR3. The chain couples TRBV2 to TRBJ2-7; no clear D gene. The germline V gene has CDR1 SNHLY and CDR2 FYNNEI. V was cut by 6 bases and J by 1 base, with 7 bases left in between. The CDR3 extends over 12 amino acids. In DNA form, the CDR3 reads TGTGCCAGCAGAGGCAGATCCTACGAGCAGTACTTC. This sequence encodes CASRGRSYEQYF.

CDR3 sequence: CASPSLPPGHQLFSYEQYF. As DNA, the CDR3 is TGTGCCAGCCCTTCCCTCCCCCCGGGACACCAACTGTTCTCCTACGAGCAGTACTTC. The chain combines TRBV27 with TRBJ2-7, with D possibly TRBD1 on 6 matching bases. Germline V lookup: CDR1 MNHEY, CDR2 SMNVEV (reference sequence). Between the trimmed V and J ends, which lost 8 bases and 0 bases, there was a span of 29 bases. This CDR3 has 19 residues.

V is TRBV9 and J is TRBJ2-1; D gene ambiguous. V lost 4 bases and J lost 10, with 18 bases in between. Germline lookup yields CDR1 SGDLS and CDR2 YYNGEE. The CDR3 has 14 residues. CDR3 sequence (DNA): TGTGCCAGCAGCCCCTTCGTGGCTTCCGGCGAGCAGTTCTTC. Its translation: CASSPFVASGEQFF.

The V and J genes are TRBV27 and TRBJ1-1; 9 bases are shared with TRBD1. V lost 4 bases to trimming and J lost 7 bases; unmatched junction nucleotides: 10. The CDR3 totals 15 residues. Germline CDR1 MNHEY, CDR2 SMNVEV (reference sequence). The CDR3 region is CASSYFTRQGGEAFF. Written as DNA, the CDR3 is TGTGCCAGCAGTTACTTCACCCGACAGGGGGGTGAAGCTTTCTTT.

CDR3 DNA sequence: TGTGCCAGCAGCCGAGGAGGGCGGAATTCGGATACGCAGTATTTT. This translates into CASSRGGRNSDTQYF. The chain recombines TRBV13 with TRBJ2-3, with D possibly matching TRBD2 (6 bases). Between the trimmed V and J ends, which lost 5 bases and 6 bases, there was a span of 18 bases. The germline CDR1 and CDR2 sequences are PRHDT and FYEKMQ (reference sequence). The CDR3 extends over 15 amino acids. The whole variable domain, filled in from reference TRBV13 and TRBJ2-3, reads AAGVIQSPRHLIKEKRETATLKCYPIPRHDTVYWYQQGPGQDPQFLISFYEKMQSDKGSIPDRFSAQQFSDYHSELNMSSLELGDSALYFCASSRGGRNSDTQYFGPGTRLTVL.

V gene TRBV7-8 combines with J gene TRBJ2-1; D is possibly TRBD1 (5 bases). The germline gives CDR1 SGHVS, CDR2 FQNEAQ. The CDR3 has 18 amino acids. The V and J ends lost 4 bases and 0 bases respectively, with 19 bases between them. The CDR3 nucleotides read TGTGCCAGCAGCTCGGACGGCAGGGTTTTTAGCTCCTACAATGAGCAGTTCTTC. Its protein is CASSSDGRVFSSYNEQFF.

The chain has TRBV27 and TRBJ2-5; 12 nucleotides match TRBD2. V shed 4 bases, J shed 5 bases, and the junction held 5 bases outside the gene matches. Germline V gene sequence: CDR1 MNHEY, CDR2 SMNVEV (reference sequence). The CDR3 runs 15 residues. DNA for the CDR3: TGTGCCAGCAGTTCCCGACTAGCGGGAGTTGAGACCCAGTACTTC. Translating gives CASSSRLAGVETQYF.

Concerning this clone: This clone may be a read error of a much larger clone one base away. Distinct nucleotide sequences in the sample also encode this CDR3. The genes are TRBV10-2 and TRBJ2-1, with TRBD2 matching 11 bases. The CDR3 spans 19 residues. Unmatched junction bases numbered 19, after V lost 6 bases and J lost 6 bases. The V gene's germline CDR1 is WSHSY and CDR2 SAAADI. The CDR3, as DNA: TGCGCCAGCAGCGCCGGGACTGGGTTGGCTAGCGGGAGGTTCAATGAGCAGTTCTTC. Protein product: CASSAGTGLASGRFNEQFF.

The J gene is TRBJ2-5, the V gene TRBV19; 8 bases map to TRBD1. This CDR3 has 14 amino acids. V lost 8 bases to trimming and J lost 1 base; unmatched junction nucleotides: 6. Germline V lookup: CDR1 LNHDA, CDR2 SQIVND (reference sequence). CDR3 sequence: CASSDRATQETQYF. CDR3 in DNA: TGTGCCAGTTCGGACAGGGCGACCCAAGAGACCCAGTACTTC.

The chain employs TRBV30 and TRBJ2-7; no reliable D call. This CDR3 spans 12 amino acids. Trimming removed 5 bases at V and 0 bases at J, with 8 bases between. Germline assignment: CDR1 GTSNPN and CDR2 SVGIG (reference sequence). Written as DNA, the CDR3 is TGTGCCTGGGATCTGACCTCCTACGAGCAGTACTTC. Its translation is CAWDLTSYEQYF.